The next 6 T cell receptor beta chains were all read from a single sample in a study of blood T cell repertoires in COVID-19. Profiled with immunoSEQ multiplex PCR; TCRdb holds only in-frame clones, not every one. This table holds 200,000 to 250,000 clones, about 86% found once. The sample was peripheral blood. These receptors were taken from a woman in her twenties or thirties who had recovered from COVID-19.

The V call is TRBV10-3, the J call TRBJ1-5; D is undetermined. In germline, CDR1 is ENHRY, CDR2 SYGVKD. There are 13 residues in the CDR3. V lost 2 bases to trimming and J lost 4 bases, with 6 bases between them. This CDR3 reads CAISEAGNQPQHF. CDR3 DNA: TGTGCCATCAGTGAGGCGGGGAATCAGCCCCAGCATTTT.

This chain joins TRBV4-2 and TRBJ1-5; unclear D gene. The V end lost 0 bases, the J end lost 6 bases, and 15 bases lay between the germline ends. CDR1 is LGHNA and CDR2 is YNFKEQ in the germline V gene. The CDR3 runs 16 residues. Here the CDR3 reads CASSQDGGQSGQPQHF. The CDR3 DNA is TGTGCCAGCAGCCAAGATGGAGGGCAGTCCGGTCAGCCCCAGCATTTT.

The rearrangement links TRBV3-1 (or the pseudogene TRBV3-2) to TRBJ2-7; 10 nucleotides match TRBD2. CDR1 LGHDT and CDR2 YNNKEL come from the germline V gene (reference sequence). The CDR3 consists of 15 residues. Germline trimming cut 4 bases from V and 6 bases from J; bases unmatched to any gene: 9. The chain's CDR3 is CASSPSSGGSSEQYF. The DNA of the CDR3 is TGTGCCAGCAGCCCCTCTAGCGGGGGCTCTTCCGAGCAGTACTTC.

This clone has only one observation. This chain links TRBV5-4 with TRBJ2-3, with no clear D. CDR1 and CDR2 (germline): SGHNT, YYREEE (reference sequence). This CDR3 comprises 13 residues. Deletions cut 0 bases from V and 3 bases from J, with 5 bases between. The CDR3 protein is CASSLDGTDTQYF. CDR3 sequence (DNA): TGTGCCAGCAGCTTGGACGGGACAGATACGCAGTATTTT.

This chain connects TRBV19 to TRBJ2-3, with 12 bases lining up with TRBD2. The junction had 4 bases not matched to a gene; V was cut back by 7 bases and J by 5 bases. This CDR3 region has 14 residues. Germline V gene data show CDR1 as LNHDA and CDR2 as SQIVND (reference sequence). CDR3: CASKTSGGRDTQYF. In DNA form, the CDR3 reads TGTGCCAGTAAGACTAGCGGGGGCCGAGATACGCAGTATTTT.

V and J are TRBV6-2 or TRBV6-3 and TRBJ1-1; unclear D gene. Germline V CDR1 and CDR2: MNHEY, SVGEGT. The V and J ends lost 6 bases and 2 bases respectively, with 19 bases between them. The CDR3 runs to 16 residues. The CDR3 loop is CASSRGSHGGNTEAFF. Here the CDR3 DNA reads TGTGCCAGCAGCCGGGGAAGCCACGGAGGTAACACTGAAGCTTTCTTT.